The present TCR beta chain was sequenced within a study of cytomegalovirus exposure and HLA in healthy donors. PCR employed 60 Vbeta and 13 Jbeta primers. In the authors' workflow: An analysis that came later counted approximately 76 million unique TCR beta chains, about 10 million shared. Produced via immunoSEQ multiplex PCR; TCRdb's table is partial and in-frame only. That table furnishes V, J and clone size, whereas the DNA furnished D and trimming. The table includes 50,000 to 80,000 clones, around 77% detected once. CDR1 and CDR2 from the germline V gene are MDHEN and SYDVKM. The CDR3 loop spans 13 amino acids. V lost 7 bases to trimming and J lost 5 bases, with 14 bases between them.

The sequenced sample was PBMCs. This receptor was taken from a male donor in good health and CMV-seropositive. This chain connects TRBV28 to TRBJ1-1; weak D call: TRBD1 (5 bases). The CDR3 loop is CASTSSGKTEAFF. The CDR3 bases are TGTGCCAGCACCTCTTCAGGGAAGACTGAAGCTTTCTTT.